The next 10 T cell receptor beta chains were all read from a single sample in a study of control samples from healthy donors and cancer patients. Data came from immunoSEQ multiplex PCR; TCRdb stores just in-frame clones and leaves some out. This table has 75,000 to 80,000 clones, around 90% appearing once. The sample consisted of PBMCs. The source is a woman aged 45-65 years with colorectal cancer.

This clone came up once. V usage is TRBV6-5 and J usage is TRBJ2-4, with D unclear. The CDR3 is 12 residues long. From germline, CDR1 is MNHEY and CDR2 SVGAGI. V dropped 8 bases and J dropped 1 base, with 6 bases sitting between them. CDR3 DNA sequence: TGTGCCAGCGGGGTGGCCAAAAACATTCAGTACTTC. It encodes CASGVAKNIQYF.

This clone was seen once. The chain links TRBV21-1 to TRBJ1-5; the listed D gene, TRBD1, was not tested against the DNA. TRBV21-1 is a known pseudogene. The CDR3 spans 19 residues. CDR3 sequence: CASSKEGDRIPIRNQPQHF. The DNA for the CDR3 is TGTGCCAGCAGCAAAGAGGGGGACAGGATTCCTATTCGCAATCAGCCCCAGCATTTT.

This clone is a singleton in its sample. The chain uses TRBV19 and TRBJ2-2; 8 bases align to TRBD2. V lost 5 bases and J lost 3; bases outside the gene matches: 5. Germline CDR1 is LNHDA and CDR2 is SQIVND (reference sequence). This CDR3 contains 15 residues. The CDR3 DNA is TGTGCCAGTAGTCCCAGCGGGGGTCACACCGGGGAGCTGTTTTTT. Protein sequence: CASSPSGGHTGELFF.

This chain joins TRBV3-1 (or the pseudogene TRBV3-2) and TRBJ2-5; 8 bases agree with TRBD2. The CDR3 runs 14 residues. CDR1 is LGHDT, CDR2 YNNKEL, per germline (reference sequence). Trimming removed 3 bases from V and 5 bases from J; junction bases left unmatched: 5. CDR3 coding DNA: TGTGCCAGCAGCCATGGAGCGGGGGAGGAGACCCAGTACTTC. Translated: CASSHGAGEETQYF.

The chain recombines TRBV7-9 with TRBJ1-2, with 7 bases lining up with TRBD1. Germline assignment: CDR1 SEHNR and CDR2 FQNEAQ (reference sequence). CDR3 length: 13 residues. The V gene end was trimmed by 5 bases and the J gene end by 2 bases; junction bases not matched to a gene: 2. The CDR3, as DNA: TGTGCCAGCAGCCCGACAGGGAACTATGGCTACACCTTC. Translated, it gives CASSPTGNYGYTF.

The rearrangement links TRBV29-1 to TRBJ2-1, with D perhaps matching TRBD2 (6 bases). The CDR3 extends over 14 amino acids. The V end lost 6 bases, the J end lost 0 bases, and 12 bases lay between the germline ends. Germline CDR1 is SQVTM and CDR2 is ANQGSEA. The CDR3 loop is CSVGRGFSYNEQFF. The CDR3, as DNA: TGCAGCGTCGGACGGGGGTTCTCCTACAATGAGCAGTTCTTC.

The V gene is TRBV27, the J gene TRBJ1-5; D remains unclear. The V gene lost 3 bases and the J gene lost 4 bases, with 1 base spanning the gap. Germline V CDR1 and CDR2: MNHEY, SMNVEV (reference sequence). CDR3 length: 11 residues. Here the CDR3 reads CASSFNQPQHF. CDR3 nucleotide sequence: TGTGCCAGCAGTTTTAATCAGCCCCAGCATTTT.

CDR3 amino acids: CASSLYSEAFF. The CDR3 DNA is TGTGCCAGCAGCCTGTATAGCGAAGCTTTCTTT. The rearrangement links TRBV28 to TRBJ1-1; no definite D call. V was pared by 6 bases and J by 8 bases, with 10 bases between. The CDR3 is 11 amino acids. The germline CDR1 and CDR2 sequences are MDHEN and SYDVKM.

V gene TRBV5-6 combines with J gene TRBJ2-1; 7 positions match TRBD2. The trim removed 1 base at V and 10 bases at J, leaving 2 bases unmatched. CDR3 length: 12 residues. CDR1 and CDR2 (germline): SGHDT, YYEEEE. The CDR3 DNA reads as TGTGCCAGCAGCTTGTACGGGGGGGAGCAGTTCTTC. Its translation is CASSLYGGEQFF.

The chain couples TRBV5-1 to TRBJ1-4, with a tentative D call TRBD1 (6 bases). The ends were cut back, 1 base at V and 8 bases at J, with 15 bases in the middle. The V gene's germline CDR1 is SGHRS and CDR2 YFSETQ. The CDR3 contains 15 residues. Here the CDR3 reads CASSLSQGVGEKLFF. The CDR3 coding sequence is TGCGCCAGCAGCTTGTCACAGGGAGTAGGCGAAAAACTGTTTTTT.